The clone carrying this TCR beta chain came up many times. Antigen: not known. This sample is part of a study of T-cell reconstitution after alpha-beta-depleted transplantation in children. Findings and caveats of the study: There were some patients whose high TCRbeta diversity at day 60 came from surviving recipient T cells and thymic progenitors. Reportedly, only several hundred clones from non-depleted graft cells drove alpha-beta T-cell counts at about two months. T-cell numbers and diversity one year post-transplant derived largely from freshly generated T cells.

It was with unique molecular identifiers that the TCRbeta library was prepared. TCRdb processed the PCR reads anew with MiXCR; each CDR3 protein has one entry. The sample has 200,000 to 250,000 distinct CDR3 sequences, about 11% seen once. The CDR3 covers 15 residues. Germline CDR1 reads LGHDT; CDR2 reads YNNKEL (reference sequence). V was shortened by 1 base and J by 7 bases, with 17 bases between the two germline ends. This receptor was obtained from a child younger than two with acute myeloid leukemia, due to receive a stem cell transplant. The sample was PBMCs, taken before TCRalphabeta/CD19-depleted stem cell transplant. The chain is built from TRBV3-1 and TRBJ2-7; perhaps TRBD1 as D (6 bases). In DNA, the CDR3 is TGTGCCAGCAGCCAAGGAGGTGGCACAGGGACGGAGCAGTACTTC. It specifies CASSQGGGTGTEQYF.